This passage covers 32 T cell receptor beta chains from one sample sequenced in a study of Graves' ophthalmopathy and Graves' hyperthyroidism. Researchers took RNA transcripts and amplified TCR beta CDR3 regions from them. Investigators did first-round RT-PCR with HTBI primers, then second-round multiplex PCR. MiXCR, run by TCRdb on the multiplex PCR reads, gives a single entry per CDR3 protein. The sample includes 350,000 or so distinct CDR3 sequences, roughly 15% of them seen just once. The sequenced material came from peripheral blood. The receptors were gathered from an adult man with Graves' ophthalmopathy.

This clonotype has ten or more counts. The chain combines TRBV28 with TRBJ2-5; no firm D call. The CDR3 contains 17 residues. With 3 bases removed from V and 1 base from J, the gap between germline ends came to 18 bases. CDR1 is MDHEN, CDR2 SYDVKM, per germline. Here the CDR3 reads CASSFIISQNAQETQYF. CDR3 in DNA: TGTGCCAGCAGTTTCATAATAAGCCAAAACGCCCAAGAGACCCAGTACTTC.

This clonotype was seen many times. The V gene is TRBV27, the J gene TRBJ1-2, with 12 bases that match TRBD1. The CDR3 has 18 amino acids. Germline V lookup: CDR1 MNHEY, CDR2 SMNVEV (reference sequence). V lost 3 bases to trimming and J lost 1 base; unmatched junction nucleotides: 9. CDR3 DNA: TGTGCCAGCAGTTTCCTGGGGGACAGGGGGCTCAGTAACTATGGCTACACCTTC. The encoded protein is CASSFLGDRGLSNYGYTF.

This clonotype was seen ten or more times. This chain uses TRBV24-1 with TRBJ2-2; possible D gene TRBD2, 5 bases. From germline, CDR1 is KGHDR and CDR2 SFDVKD. The CDR3 has 16 amino acids. The V and J ends lost 3 bases and 5 bases respectively, with 15 bases between them. The CDR3 nucleotides are TGTGCCACCAGTGATCCCCCCGGGGTGGAAACCGGGGAGCTGTTTTTT. As protein: CATSDPPGVETGELFF.

This clonotype was seen repeatedly, ten times or more. CDR3: CASSSQTLGREGYTF. DNA for the CDR3: TGTGCCAGCAGTTCACAAACCCTCGGAAGGGAAGGCTACACCTTC. The gene calls are TRBV2 and TRBJ1-2; D call uncertain. Trimming cost V 5 bases and J 8 bases, with 21 bases left between them. The germline V gene has CDR1 SNHLY and CDR2 FYNNEI. The length of the CDR3 is 15 residues.

This clonotype was seen ten or more times. The chain links TRBV25-1 to TRBJ2-7; D uncertain. V was shortened by 6 bases and J by 6 bases, with 18 bases between the two germline ends. Germline values: CDR1 MGHDK, CDR2 SYGVNS. This CDR3 has 14 residues. The CDR3 sequence: CASSETGDLREQYF. For the CDR3, the DNA is TGTGCCAGCAGCGAGACCGGTGATCTACGCGAGCAGTACTTC.

This clonotype was seen ten or more times. The chain joins TRBV5-1 to TRBJ2-5, with 9 bases lining up with TRBD2. This CDR3 is built from 17 residues. Germline assignment: CDR1 SGHRS and CDR2 YFSETQ. J gave up 1 base and V 0 bases, and 7 bases lay outside the gene matches. The CDR3 loop is CASSLVTSTSGQETQYF. CDR3 sequence (DNA): TGCGCCAGCAGCTTGGTTACCTCGACTAGCGGCCAAGAGACCCAGTACTTC.

This clonotype was counted a single time. At one of its ends the junction is not consistent with the germline gene, which may arise from a read error. The chain couples TRBV2 to TRBJ2-5; possible D gene TRBD1, 6 bases. The germline CDR1 and CDR2 sequences are SNHLY and FYNNEI. The CDR3 runs to 15 residues. CDR3 region: CASSDWTANQETQYF. In nucleotides, the CDR3 is TGTGCCAGCAGTGACTGGACAGCTAACCAAGAGACACAGTACTTC.

This clonotype was observed at least ten times. The chain couples TRBV5-1 to TRBJ2-7; TRBD2 is a possible D gene (6 bases). Germline V gives CDR1 SGHRS, CDR2 YFSETQ. The CDR3 extends over 14 amino acids. The V and J ends lost 4 bases and 4 bases respectively, with 15 bases between them. CDR3 amino acids: CASSRTIVKYEQYF. The DNA for the CDR3 is TGCGCCAGCAGCAGGACTATCGTTAAGTACGAGCAGTACTTC.

This clonotype was counted a few times. The chain is built from TRBV6-5 and TRBJ1-1; a weak D match, TRBD1 (6 bases). Germline lookup yields CDR1 MNHEY and CDR2 SVGAGI. The CDR3 runs to 16 residues. V lost 0 bases, J lost 8 bases, and 19 bases lay in between. CDR3 in amino acids: CASSYSTGHRGQEAFF. The CDR3 DNA sequence: TGTGCCAGCAGTTACTCGACTGGGCACAGAGGACAGGAAGCTTTCTTT.

This clonotype has at least ten counts. J is TRBJ2-7 and V is TRBV3-1, with D tentatively TRBD1 (6 bases). The V end was cut by 0 bases, the J end by 10 bases, with 22 bases between. CDR1 and CDR2 from the germline V gene are LGHDT and YNNKEL (reference sequence). The CDR3 is made up of 16 amino acids. The CDR3 DNA sequence: TGTGCCAGCAGCCAAGACCCCGGGACATTAAGCCGACTCCAGTACTTC. Its translation is CASSQDPGTLSRLQYF.

This clonotype was observed a handful of times. J is TRBJ2-5 and V is TRBV7-2; D call uncertain. CDR3 size: 13 residues. V was trimmed by 1 base and J by 4 bases, leaving 7 bases between them. Germline V gene data show CDR1 as SGHTA and CDR2 as FQGNSA. The CDR3 DNA reads as TGTGCCAGCAGCTTAGAGGTGGTAGAGACCCAGTACTTC. This codes for CASSLEVVETQYF.

This clonotype was counted many times. A read error may produce the germline difference seen at one junction end. The chain employs TRBV27 and TRBJ2-7, with 11 bases matching TRBD1. There are 16 residues in the CDR3. The V gene's germline CDR1 is MNHEY and CDR2 SMNVEV (reference sequence). The CDR3 sequence is CAISNGQGAHRYEQYF. Written as DNA, the CDR3 is TGTGCCATCAGTAACGGACAGGGGGCGCATCGATACGAGCAGTACTTC.

The V and J genes are TRBV3-1 and TRBJ2-5; 10 bases fit TRBD2. V lost 3 bases, J lost 2 bases, and 12 bases stayed unmatched. Per the germline V gene, CDR1 is LGHDT and CDR2 is YNNKEL (reference sequence). The CDR3 runs 18 residues. The CDR3 spells CASSQSTSGIPLQETQYF. The DNA of the CDR3 is TGTGCCAGCAGCCAGAGTACTAGCGGGATCCCCCTGCAAGAGACCCAGTACTTC.

There are many counts of this clonotype. The V and J genes are TRBV12-3 or TRBV12-4 and TRBJ1-1; TRBD1 is a possible D gene (5 bases). Trimming left V 8 bases short and J 1 base short, with 11 bases between. There are 13 residues in the CDR3. As DNA, the CDR3 is TGTGCCAGCCTTGGGGGGGGGAACACTGAAGCTTTCTTT. As protein: CASLGGGNTEAFF.

At least ten counts were recorded for this clonotype. The chain uses TRBV7-9 and TRBJ2-7; 7 positions match TRBD1. V lost 4 bases and J lost 3; bases outside the gene matches: 12. Germline V gene data show CDR1 as SEHNR and CDR2 as FQNEAQ (reference sequence). The CDR3 contains 16 residues. The CDR3 DNA sequence: TGTGCCAGCAGCTCCGGCTGGGGACAGTTGAGCTACGAGCAGTACTTC. Residues: CASSSGWGQLSYEQYF.

Comments on this clonotype: A much larger clone differs by one base, so this may be a read error. The J gene is TRBJ2-3, the V gene TRBV12-5; D uncertain. Germline V gene data show CDR1 as LGHNT and CDR2 as FRNRAP. Between the trimmed V and J ends, which lost 6 bases and 4 bases, there was a span of 5 bases. The CDR3 length is 11 residues. CDR3 coding DNA: TGTGCTAGTGGGTACGCAGATACGCAGTATTTT. This gives the protein CASGYADTQYF.

This clonotype was counted at least ten times. This chain links TRBV4-2 with TRBJ2-5, with 7 bases identical to TRBD1. The germline CDR1 and CDR2 sequences are LGHNA and YNFKEQ. The CDR3 runs to 14 residues. J lost 1 base, V lost 4 bases, and 3 bases had no gene match. The CDR3 spells CASSRGQFQETQYF. The CDR3 DNA reads as TGTGCCAGCAGCCGGGGACAGTTCCAAGAGACCCAGTACTTC.

This clonotype showed up just a few times. The chain carries TRBV5-1 and TRBJ1-5; D may be TRBD1 (5 bases). There are 15 residues in the CDR3. The germline CDR1 and CDR2 sequences are SGHRS and YFSETQ. Trimming stripped 4 bases from V and 6 bases from J, with 17 bases between. The CDR3 region is CASSRLGTAGQPQHF. The CDR3 DNA follows: TGCGCCAGCAGCCGGCTCGGGACCGCGGGTCAGCCCCAGCATTTT.

This clonotype was detected ten times or more. This chain links TRBV15 with TRBJ2-2; possibly TRBD1 or TRBD2 for D (6 bases each). The CDR3 is 16 amino acids. Trimming cost V 5 bases and J 7 bases, with 20 bases left between them. Germline CDR1 and CDR2: LNHNV and YYDKDF (reference sequence). In DNA, the CDR3 is TGTGCCACCAGCCCGAAGGGGGGTTTGCATTTCGGGGAGCTGTTTTTT. This codes for CATSPKGGLHFGELFF.

The rearrangement links TRBV5-1 to TRBJ2-5, with TRBD2 matching 13 bases. V trimming: 3 bases; J trimming: 5 bases; junction bases outside the gene matches: 7. The CDR3 has 16 amino acids. Per the germline V gene, CDR1 is SGHRS and CDR2 is YFSETQ. The CDR3 here is CASSSTSGRAVETQYF. The CDR3 DNA is TGCGCCAGCAGCTCAACTAGCGGGAGGGCCGTGGAGACCCAGTACTTC.

The sample holds many counts of this clonotype. The rearrangement links TRBV6-5 to TRBJ1-1, with TRBD1 identical over 7 bases. Germline loops: CDR1 MNHEY, CDR2 SVGAGI. The ends lost 4 bases at V and 4 bases at J; junction bases unmatched: 9. The CDR3 extends over 15 amino acids. The CDR3 sequence is CASSSNRGGGTEAFF. CDR3 nucleotide sequence: TGTGCCAGCAGTTCCAACAGGGGTGGGGGCACTGAAGCTTTCTTT.

This clonotype was seen repeatedly, ten times or more. The gene calls are TRBV6-5 and TRBJ1-1, with D unresolved. Trimming removed 0 bases at V and 1 base at J, with 9 bases between. CDR3 size: 15 residues. Looked up from germline, CDR1 is MNHEY and CDR2 is SVGAGI. The CDR3 sequence: CASSYSMSQNTEAFF. Here the CDR3 DNA reads TGTGCCAGCAGTTACTCGATGTCGCAGAACACTGAAGCTTTCTTT.

This clonotype showed up many times. The chain joins TRBV6-2 or TRBV6-3 to TRBJ2-2; the D gene could be TRBD1 or TRBD2 (6 bases each). With 0 bases removed from V and 0 bases from J, the gap between germline ends came to 14 bases. The CDR3 has 18 amino acids. Germline V gene lookup returns CDR1 MNHEY and CDR2 SVGEGT. CDR3 in amino acids: CASSYSTRGQSNTGELFF. As DNA, the CDR3 is TGTGCCAGCAGTTACTCGACTCGGGGGCAATCGAACACCGGGGAGCTGTTTTTT.

There are many counts of this clonotype. V gene TRBV29-1 combines with J gene TRBJ1-5; no reliable D call. V shed 3 bases and J shed 2 bases, with 8 bases lying between them. Germline values: CDR1 SQVTM, CDR2 ANQGSEA. The CDR3 is made up of 13 amino acids. CDR3 sequence reads: CSVESGGNQPQHF. The CDR3 nucleotides read TGCAGCGTTGAGTCCGGTGGCAATCAGCCCCAGCATTTT.

This clonotype has a count of ten or more. The chain carries TRBV6-1 and TRBJ2-7; no clear D gene. Trimming took 4 bases from V and 3 from J, leaving 7 bases between them. CDR3 length equals 12 residues. CDR1 is MNHNS, CDR2 SASEGT, per germline. DNA for the CDR3: TGTGCCAGCAGTGCTACCCGCTACGAGCAGTACTTC. It codes for CASSATRYEQYF.

This clonotype was seen at least ten times. This chain uses TRBV27 with TRBJ1-5; D is uncertain. Trimming shortened V by 6 bases and J by 0 bases, and 12 bases separated the two germline ends. The CDR3 consists of 15 residues. Germline CDR1 MNHEY, CDR2 SMNVEV (reference sequence). CDR3 nucleotide sequence: TGTGCCAGCAGAGAGAGGTTAGATAGCAATCAGCCCCAGCATTTT. Translating gives CASRERLDSNQPQHF.

This clonotype was detected ten times or more. The chain uses TRBV30 and TRBJ1-5; D is ambiguous. The V end lost 0 bases, the J end lost 7 bases, and 10 bases lay between the germline ends. Germline assignment: CDR1 GTSNPN and CDR2 SVGIG (reference sequence). This CDR3 comprises 13 residues. CDR3 region: CAWSVQGGQPQHF. The CDR3, as DNA: TGTGCCTGGAGTGTGCAAGGCGGGCAGCCCCAGCATTTT.

Ten or more counts support this clonotype. This sequence joins TRBV5-6 and TRBJ2-2; the D call may be TRBD1 or TRBD2 (6 bases each). Trimming pared 0 bases from V and 6 bases from J, leaving 12 bases between. Per the germline V gene, CDR1 is SGHDT and CDR2 is YYEEEE. The CDR3 loop spans 15 amino acids. CDR3 residues: CASSLDRGGPGELFF. DNA for the CDR3: TGTGCCAGCAGCTTGGATAGAGGGGGGCCCGGGGAGCTGTTTTTT.

This clonotype has only a few counts. This chain uses TRBV9 with TRBJ2-1; D is possibly TRBD2 (6 bases). The CDR3 totals 14 residues. Trimming removed 2 bases from V and 4 bases from J, with 10 bases in between. Germline V gene data show CDR1 as SGDLS and CDR2 as YYNGEE. As DNA, the CDR3 is TGTGCCAGCAGCGTGGCCGGGACTTACAATGAGCAGTTCTTC. Protein sequence: CASSVAGTYNEQFF.

This clonotype appeared many times. The rearrangement joins TRBV19 to TRBJ2-7; 8 bases align to TRBD1. CDR1 and CDR2 from the germline V gene are LNHDA and SQIVND (reference sequence). Trimming took 6 bases from V and 5 from J; bases not matched to a gene: 9. This CDR3 spans 14 amino acids. In nucleotides, the CDR3 is TGTGCCAGTAGCCAGGACAGGGTTTTCCACGAGCAGTACTTC. Its translation: CASSQDRVFHEQYF. The entire variable domain, with the rest obtained from reference TRBV19 and TRBJ2-7, is as follows: DGGITQSPKYLFRKEGQNVTLSCEQNLNHDAMYWYRQDPGQGLRLIYYSQIVNDFQKGDIAEGYSVSREKKESFPLTVTSAQKNPTAFYLCASSQDRVFHEQYFGPGTRLTVT.

This clonotype showed up many times. This chain uses TRBV6-5 with TRBJ1-2; D unresolved. The germline V gene encodes CDR1 MNHEY and CDR2 SVGAGI. The length of the CDR3 is 12 residues. With 7 bases removed from V and 4 bases from J, the gap between germline ends came to 10 bases. CDR3 coding DNA: TGTGCCAGCAAGCCGGTTACCTATGGCTACACCTTC. It encodes CASKPVTYGYTF.

Ten or more counts support this clonotype. The V and J genes are TRBV24-1 and TRBJ2-1, with D possibly being TRBD2 (6 bases). V was pared by 3 bases and J by 3 bases, with 11 bases between. The CDR3 spans 15 residues. Germline assignment: CDR1 KGHDR and CDR2 SFDVKD. CDR3 sequence: CATSDPTGSYNEQFF. In DNA, the CDR3 is TGTGCCACCAGTGATCCAACCGGGAGCTACAATGAGCAGTTCTTC.